This T cell receptor (beta chain) was found in a study of Ad26.COV2.S vaccination and SARS-CoV-2 variants. General study points: The study found higher spike-specific TCR breadth in vaccine than placebo recipients. Responses of spike-specific T cells (both CD8+ and CD4+) reportedly showed substantial breadth after vaccination.

The table came from immunoSEQ multiplex PCR; TCRdb's copy has only in-frame clones and leaves some out. The table includes roughly 300,000 clones, approximately 90% detected once. On this clone itself: Antigen: not known.

Treatment noted: some 19 received Ad26.COV2.S at low or high dose, single or two shots; 5 received placebo; per-sample allocation not given. Sampling occurred on day 63 after the first vaccine or placebo injection. Based in Boston, the donor was an adult of 18-55 years. Wuhan-strain SARS-CoV-2 spike was expressed by the Ad26 vector that made up the vaccine. The CDR3 has 13 residues. Germline lookup yields CDR1 SGHNT and CDR2 YYREEE (reference sequence). V gave up 0 bases and J gave up 8 bases, with 10 bases separating them. This TCR was recovered from a person between 18 and 65 years old who received the Ad26.COV2.S COVID-19 vaccine or a placebo. V and J are TRBV5-4 and TRBJ2-3; D unresolved. Sequences were derived from peripheral blood, sampled in a trial of Ad26.COV2.S vaccine versus placebo. CDR3 in amino acids: CASSLVELGTQYF. The CDR3, as DNA: TGTGCCAGCAGCTTGGTAGAGCTGGGTACGCAGTATTTT.